Following are 27 T cell receptor beta chains from one sample sequenced in a study of T cell repertoires in cytomegalovirus infection. Using its own MiXCR run on the reads, TCRdb lists one record per CDR3 protein. The sample records 750,000 to 950,000 distinct CDR3 sequences, under 35% being singletons. No antigens are known for them. The sequenced sample was cultured CD8+ T cells from PBMCs, obtained from culture after CMV antigen stimulation. The receptors stem from a human donor in good health (CMV status not recorded). Some clones in this sample may be carry-over from other donors' samples.

This clonotype has a count of ten or more. J is TRBJ1-5 and V is TRBV12-3 or TRBV12-4; D remains ambiguous. The ends were cut back, 3 bases at V and 2 bases at J, with 11 bases in the middle. The CDR3 has 15 amino acids. The CDR3 coding sequence is TGTGCCAGCAGTTTCAGGACTCTAGGCAATCAGCCCCAGCATTTT. Its protein is CASSFRTLGNQPQHF.

The count of this clonotype is one. J is TRBJ1-6 and V is TRBV7-6; TRBD1 agrees at 11 bases. J gave up 9 bases and V 8 bases, and 3 bases lay outside the gene matches. Germline V gives CDR1 SGHVS, CDR2 FNYEAQ. The CDR3 runs to 13 residues. The CDR3 nucleotides are TGTGCCAGCGGACAGGGGGCCTCTTCACCCCTCCACTTT. Translation gives CASGQGASSPLHF.

The rearrangement links TRBV4-1 to TRBJ2-7; D ambiguous. There are 14 residues in the CDR3. Trimming pared 1 base from V and 2 bases from J, leaving 9 bases between. Germline V lookup: CDR1 MGHRA, CDR2 YSYEKL. CDR3 sequence reads: CASSQGEGPYEQYV. The CDR3 bases are TGCGCCAGCAGCCAAGGGGAAGGACCCTACGAGCAGTACGTC.

The chain recombines TRBV7-6 with TRBJ2-3; the D gene is possibly TRBD1 (5 bases). Germline assignment: CDR1 SGHVS and CDR2 FNYEAQ. This CDR3 has 15 residues. With 0 bases removed from V and 4 bases from J, the gap between germline ends came to 11 bases. The CDR3 DNA sequence: TGTGCCAGCAGCTTAGCGGAAGGGGTTGCAGATACGCAGTATTTT. Translated: CASSLAEGVADTQYF.

The V and J genes are TRBV4-1 and TRBJ1-1, with TRBD1 matching 8 bases. The CDR3 consists of 16 residues. CDR1 and CDR2 from the germline V gene are MGHRA and YSYEKL. The V segment lost 3 bases and the J segment 1 base; nucleotides outside the gene matches: 7. The CDR3: CASSQPPGQENTEAFF. In DNA, the CDR3 is TGCGCCAGCAGCCAGCCCCCGGGACAGGAGAACACTGAAGCTTTCTTT.

The V and J genes are TRBV7-6 and TRBJ2-7; TRBD1 agrees at 8 bases. With V trimmed by 5 bases and J by 0 bases, 6 bases remained unmatched. There are 15 residues in the CDR3. CDR1 is SGHVS, CDR2 FNYEAQ, per germline. The CDR3 region has the DNA TGTGCCAGCAGCCTTCGACAGGGGAGCTCCTACGAGCAGTACTTC. Encoded protein: CASSLRQGSSYEQYF.

A remark on this clonotype: The CDR3 ends on some other residue instead of the conserved phenylalanine or tryptophan, so this is likely a read error. CDR3 sequence (DNA): TGTGCCAGCAGCCCGAGAGCGAGGCAAGAGACCCAGTACTTG. Amino acid sequence: CASSPRARQETQYL. The V call is TRBV7-2, the J call TRBJ2-5; no reliable D call. The CDR3 has 14 amino acids. The germline V and J ends were trimmed by 5 bases and 2 bases, with 12 bases remaining between them. CDR1 SGHTA and CDR2 FQGNSA come from the germline V gene.

The J gene is TRBJ1-1, the V gene TRBV2; 8 nucleotides line up with TRBD1. CDR3 length: 15 amino acids. The germline V gene encodes CDR1 SNHLY and CDR2 FYNNEI. Trimming took 3 bases from V and 5 from J; bases not matched to a gene: 8. CDR3 in amino acids: CASSDLWTGKTEAFF. The CDR3 DNA reads TGTGCCAGCAGTGATCTTTGGACAGGGAAAACTGAAGCTTTCTTT.

This clonotype was seen a few times. The chain couples TRBV15 to TRBJ2-1; D might be TRBD2 (5 bases). V was pared by 1 base and J by 8 bases, with 18 bases between. Germline loops: CDR1 LNHNV, CDR2 YYDKDF (reference sequence). The CDR3 spans 16 residues. The CDR3 DNA reads as TGTGCCACCAGCAGAGTCGAGCTACTAGGGATACATGAGCAGTTCTTC. As protein: CATSRVELLGIHEQFF.

This clonotype was observed many times. The chain employs TRBV7-2 and TRBJ2-7; a possible D gene is TRBD1 (5 bases). Germline V CDR1 and CDR2: SGHTA, FQGNSA. The length of the CDR3 is 13 residues. V was pared by 3 bases and J by 9 bases, with 15 bases between. The DNA for the CDR3 is TGTGCCAGCAGCTTGGACATGGGGTTTATGCAGTACGTC. It translates to CASSLDMGFMQYV.

This chain connects TRBV6-4 to TRBJ1-2; D may be TRBD1 (5 bases). Trimming stripped 7 bases from V and 8 bases from J, with 14 bases between. Germline-derived CDR1 and CDR2 are MRHNA and SNTAGT. This CDR3 comprises 12 residues. The CDR3 region is CASTDGGEGYTF. The CDR3 nucleotides read TGTGCCAGCACCGATGGAGGGGAAGGCTACACCTTC.

The chain couples TRBV7-9 to TRBJ2-3; D not resolved. The CDR3 extends over 15 amino acids. Germline CDR1 SEHNR, CDR2 FQNEAQ (reference sequence). Trimming shortened V by 4 bases and J by 4 bases, and 15 bases separated the two germline ends. In DNA form, the CDR3 reads TGTGCCAGCAGCTCCTACGTAGAAAGGGCAGATACGCAGTATTTT. As protein: CASSSYVERADTQYF.

This clonotype was counted a single time. The chain uses TRBV20-1 and TRBJ1-2; tentative D call: TRBD1 (5 bases). The germline CDR1 and CDR2 sequences are DFQATT and SNEGSKA (reference sequence). V lost 6 bases and J 5 bases, leaving 19 bases between the germline ends. The CDR3 sequence is 14 residues long. This CDR3 is CSARAPGTAYGYTF. As DNA, the CDR3 is TGCAGTGCGCGAGCCCCTGGGACGGCATATGGCTACACCTTC.

The table lists this clonotype with a few counts. This chain joins TRBV7-3 and TRBJ2-1; D is tentatively TRBD1 or TRBD2 (5 bases each). This CDR3 region has 15 residues. Trimming stripped 4 bases from V and 9 bases from J, with 19 bases between. CDR1 and CDR2 from the germline V gene are SGHTA and FQGTGA. This CDR3 is CASSSDSGPRGEQFF. Written as DNA, the CDR3 is TGTGCCAGCAGCTCCGACAGCGGACCGAGGGGTGAGCAGTTCTTC.

This clonotype was found many times. The chain couples TRBV7-9 to TRBJ2-7; D remains ambiguous. Germline V gene lookup returns CDR1 SEHNR and CDR2 FQNEAQ (reference sequence). Trimming stripped 1 base from V and 4 bases from J, with 8 bases between. The CDR3 covers 13 residues. The CDR3 DNA reads as TGTGCCAGCAGCTTAGTGGAACGTTACGAGCAGTACTTC. It is translated as CASSLVERYEQYF.

V is TRBV4-1 and J is TRBJ1-2; D might be TRBD1 (5 bases). The CDR3 is 13 amino acids. CDR1 and CDR2 (germline): MGHRA, YSYEKL. Trimming cost V 0 bases and J 5 bases, with 7 bases left between them. In DNA, the CDR3 is TGCGCCAGCAGCCAAGAGGGACTTTATGGCTACACCTTC. Its translation: CASSQEGLYGYTF.

The V gene is TRBV6-6, the J gene TRBJ1-1; D is undetermined. This CDR3 contains 17 residues. Germline V CDR1 and CDR2: MNHNY, SVGAGI (reference sequence). Trimming cost V 0 bases and J 0 bases, with 14 bases left between them. The CDR3 nucleotides are TGTGCCAGCAGTTACTCACTGGAACGGGATTTGAACACTGAAGCTTTCTTT. Translation gives CASSYSLERDLNTEAFF.

In this sample, this clonotype turned up a few times. As DNA, the CDR3 is TGTGCCAGCAGCTACGGACAGGACCAAGCTTTCTTT. The encoded protein is CASSYGQDQAFF. The chain links TRBV7-9 to TRBJ1-1, with 7 nucleotides matching TRBD1. The germline CDR1 and CDR2 sequences are SEHNR and FQNEAQ (reference sequence). Trimming took 4 bases from V and 9 from J; bases not matched to a gene: 5. The CDR3 totals 12 residues.

The rearrangement uses TRBV7-9 and TRBJ2-7, with D possibly matching TRBD1 (6 bases). CDR3 length: 14 amino acids. The V gene lost 4 bases and the J gene lost 5 bases, with 15 bases spanning the gap. The germline CDR1 and CDR2 sequences are SEHNR and FQNEAQ (reference sequence). CDR3 coding DNA: TGTGCCAGCAGCTCCCCCGGGACAATCCACGAGCAGTACTTC. Translated: CASSSPGTIHEQYF.

This clonotype was seen a few times. The chain employs TRBV7-9 and TRBJ1-2, with 8 bases that match TRBD1. CDR1 is SEHNR and CDR2 is FQNEAQ in the germline V gene (reference sequence). This CDR3 has 13 amino acids. J gave up 7 bases and V 5 bases, and 6 bases lay outside the gene matches. The CDR3: CASSPDRGSGYTF. The CDR3, as DNA: TGTGCCAGCAGCCCCGACAGGGGTAGTGGCTACACCTTC.

The V gene is TRBV6-2 or TRBV6-3, the J gene TRBJ2-2, with 11 bases that match TRBD2. The V gene's germline CDR1 is MNHEY and CDR2 SVGEGT. The CDR3 is 17 residues long. V shed 6 bases, J shed 0 bases, and the junction held 6 bases outside the gene matches. The CDR3 DNA reads TGTGCCAGCAGCCAACCGGGACTAGCGGCGAACACCGGGGAGCTGTTTTTT. It codes for CASSQPGLAANTGELFF.

The rearrangement joins TRBV29-1 to TRBJ2-2; the D gene is possibly TRBD1 (5 bases). The CDR3 covers 12 residues. Trimming took off 4 bases at V and 6 bases at J, with 9 bases between the two ends. Germline lookup yields CDR1 SQVTM and CDR2 ANQGSEA. The CDR3 bases are TGCAGCGTTGGCTCAGGGTCCGGGGAGCTGTTTTTT. It encodes CSVGSGSGELFF.

The chain carries TRBV25-1 and TRBJ2-3; TRBD1 might be the D (6 bases). In germline, CDR1 is MGHDK, CDR2 SYGVNS. This CDR3 is 17 amino acids long. Trimming left V 2 bases short and J 2 bases short, with 17 bases between. The chain's CDR3 is CASSEGVYREDTDTQYF. DNA of the CDR3: TGTGCCAGCAGTGAAGGGGTTTACAGGGAAGACACAGATACGCAGTATTTT.

This rearrangement joins TRBV6-8 to TRBJ2-7; 7 nucleotides match TRBD2. The CDR3 consists of 16 residues. Germline CDR1 is MNHGY and CDR2 is SAAAGT. V was clipped by 4 bases and J by 3 bases; unmatched bases: 12. In nucleotides, the CDR3 is TGTGCCAGCAGTTCAGTTTCATCCGGGGGGAACTACGAGCAGTACGTC. This translates into CASSSVSSGGNYEQYV.

V usage is TRBV18 and J usage is TRBJ1-2; unclear D gene. Germline values: CDR1 KGHSH, CDR2 LQKENI. This CDR3 comprises 15 residues. V lost 0 bases to trimming and J lost 2 bases, with 10 bases between them. CDR3 sequence: CASSPPLGKNYGYTF. The CDR3 DNA sequence: TGTGCCAGCTCACCACCCCTGGGAAAGAACTATGGCTACACCTTC.

This rearrangement joins TRBV19 to TRBJ2-5; TRBD2 aligns across 9 bases. The CDR3 length is 16 residues. The trim removed 3 bases at V and 0 bases at J, leaving 5 bases unmatched. From germline, CDR1 is LNHDA and CDR2 SQIVND (reference sequence). CDR3 DNA: TGTGCCAGTAGTATTCGGCTAGCGGGGAACCAAGAGACCCAGTACTTC. Protein sequence: CASSIRLAGNQETQYF.

This clonotype was detected ten times or more. The rearrangement uses TRBV7-9 and TRBJ2-7, with D possibly TRBD1 on 6 matching bases. The V end lost 1 base, the J end lost 2 bases, and 9 bases lay between the germline ends. Germline V CDR1 and CDR2: SEHNR, FQNEAQ (reference sequence). This CDR3 is built from 14 residues. DNA of the CDR3: TGTGCCAGCAGCTTAGGGGACACCCCCTACGAGCAGTACTTC. It translates to CASSLGDTPYEQYF.